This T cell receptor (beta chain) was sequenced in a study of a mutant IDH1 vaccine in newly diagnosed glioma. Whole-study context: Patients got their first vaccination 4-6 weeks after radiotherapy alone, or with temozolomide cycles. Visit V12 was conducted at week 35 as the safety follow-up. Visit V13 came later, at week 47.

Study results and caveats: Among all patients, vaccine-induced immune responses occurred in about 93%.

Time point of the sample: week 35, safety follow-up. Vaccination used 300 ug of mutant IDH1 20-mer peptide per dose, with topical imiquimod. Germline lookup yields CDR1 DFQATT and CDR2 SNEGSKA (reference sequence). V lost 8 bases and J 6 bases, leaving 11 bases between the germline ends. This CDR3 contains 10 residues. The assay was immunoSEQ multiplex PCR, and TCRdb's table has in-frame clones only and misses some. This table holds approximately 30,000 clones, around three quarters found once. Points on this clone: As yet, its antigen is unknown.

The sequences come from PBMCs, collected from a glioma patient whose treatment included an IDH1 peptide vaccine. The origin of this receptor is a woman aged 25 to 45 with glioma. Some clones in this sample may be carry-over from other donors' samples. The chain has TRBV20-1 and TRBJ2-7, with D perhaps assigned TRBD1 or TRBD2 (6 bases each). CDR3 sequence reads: CSPGAIEQYF. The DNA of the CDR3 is TGCAGTCCGGGGGCCATCGAGCAGTACTTC.